One sample yielded the 5 T cell receptor beta chains listed below, sequenced in a study of shared clonotypes between healthy human individuals. Sequencing was performed with immunoSEQ multiplex PCR; in TCRdb, only in-frame clones are kept and a portion is missing. Of roughly 2.2 million clones in the sample, 80% to 95% were seen once. The specimen was naive CD4+ T cells from PBMCs. Subset defined: CD45RA+ positively selected. These receptors originate from a man between 18 and 35 years old in good health. Some clones in this sample may be carry-over from other donors' samples.

This clone was found a few times. The rearrangement links TRBV30 to TRBJ1-5; the D gene is possibly TRBD1 (6 bases). V was trimmed by 0 bases and J by 7 bases, leaving 19 bases between them. Germline-derived CDR1 and CDR2 are GTSNPN and SVGIG (reference sequence). The CDR3 runs to 16 residues. The CDR3 spells CAWSVRGQGFGQPQHF. The CDR3 DNA is TGTGCCTGGAGTGTACGGGGACAAGGTTTCGGACAGCCCCAGCATTTT.

The J gene is TRBJ2-3, the V gene TRBV5-1, with TRBD1 matching 8 bases. The CDR3 has 15 amino acids. With 0 bases clipped from V and 4 bases from J, the junction kept 4 bases outside the gene matches. Germline lookup yields CDR1 SGHRS and CDR2 YFSETQ. CDR3 loop: CASSLDEDRADTQYF. The CDR3 bases are TGCGCCAGCAGCTTGGATGAGGACAGGGCAGATACGCAGTATTTT.

The J gene is TRBJ1-1, the V gene TRBV4-1; a possible D gene is TRBD1 (6 bases). Between the trimmed V and J ends, which lost 6 bases and 5 bases, there was a span of 16 bases. CDR3 size: 14 residues. Germline V lookup: CDR1 MGHRA, CDR2 YSYEKL. The CDR3 region is CASRSTRGGTEAFF. CDR3 coding DNA: TGCGCCAGCAGGTCGACCAGGGGAGGGACTGAAGCTTTCTTT.

The chain links TRBV6-6 to TRBJ1-1, with a tentative D call TRBD1 (5 bases). V lost 6 bases to trimming and J lost 5 bases, with 22 bases between them. This CDR3 spans 16 amino acids. CDR1 and CDR2 from the germline V gene are MNHNY and SVGAGI (reference sequence). The DNA of the CDR3 is TGTGCCAGCAGCCCCGTTGGGGGGATGGGTGGGACTGAAGCTTTCTTT. It yields the protein CASSPVGGMGGTEAFF.

V gene TRBV19 combines with J gene TRBJ2-7, with a possible D match to TRBD2 (7 bases). The V end lost 5 bases, the J end lost 1 base, and 21 bases lay between the germline ends. The CDR3 runs 17 residues. CDR1 is LNHDA and CDR2 is SQIVND in the germline V gene (reference sequence). CDR3 bases: TGTGCCAGTAGTTCCGGGACAACTCGGGGGGTATCCTACGAGCAGTACTTC. Amino acid sequence: CASSSGTTRGVSYEQYF. The variable domain in full, completed from reference TRBV19 and TRBJ2-7, reads DGGITQSPKYLFRKEGQNVTLSCEQNLNHDAMYWYRQDPGQGLRLIYYSQIVNDFQKGDIAEGYSVSREKKESFPLTVTSAQKNPTAFYLCASSSGTTRGVSYEQYFGPGTRLTVT.